The present T cell receptor beta chain was sequenced within a study of regulatory T cells in long-lasting Graves disease. Relying on iRepertoire HTBI primers and Arm-PCR of CDR3 regions, the team built TCR beta libraries. Original analysis: In the combined samples, some 59 TRBV and under 15 TRBJ segments were identified. Using its own MiXCR run on the multiplex PCR reads, TCRdb lists one record per CDR3 protein. TCRdb's processing, not the authors' own work, is the source of the V and J calls. The sample lists more than 650,000 distinct CDR3 sequences, around 30% occurring once. The time point was: persistent/refractory GD, antithyroid drugs over 5 years with positive TRAb. Construction of the TCR library relied on RNA isolated from PBMCs. Diagnosis followed American Thyroid Association guidelines for Graves' disease. For this clonotype: The antigen remains undetermined.

Study-wide findings and caveats: Peripheral blood was the sole material, not thyroid tissue.

The receptor comes from a female donor with Graves disease. The sequencing used peripheral blood mononuclear cells (PBMCs), collected when the disease was refractory, from a patient treated with antithyroid drugs.

The CDR3 DNA reads TGTGCCAGCTCACCAAAAGAGGCTGGGGGCTACACCTTC. Translation gives CASSPKEAGGYTF. The chain recombines TRBV18 with TRBJ1-2; D gene unclear. The CDR3 runs 13 residues. Trimming shortened V by 2 bases and J by 8 bases, and 12 bases separated the two germline ends. Germline CDR1 KGHSH, CDR2 LQKENI.